The next 26 T cell receptor beta chains were all read from a single sample in a study of cytomegalovirus exposure and HLA in healthy donors (dated by TCRdb to the late 2010s). Libraries came from the immunoSEQ multiplex PCR assay. The multiplex PCR relied on a mix of 60 forward primers for TCR Vbeta segments and 13 reverse primers for TCR Jbeta segments. Imported from immuneACCESS, the table was reduced by TCRdb to in-frame sequences with V and J called. These copies leave out some clones; in studies compared against another copy, an unresolved V gene accounts for under half, and the cause of the remainder is not known. The sample table records about 160,000 clones; roughly 70% of these occur just once. The ten largest clones add up to about 2.9% of the sample. The sequenced sample consisted of PBMCs. Receptors originate from a woman aged 40 to 50 in good health and CMV-seropositive.

The chain has TRBV7-2 and TRBJ2-2; TRBD2 is a possible D gene (7 bases). The CDR3 runs to 16 residues. Looked up from germline, CDR1 is SGHTA and CDR2 is FQGNSA. Between the trimmed V and J ends, which lost 5 bases and 4 bases, there was a span of 17 bases. CDR3 sequence reads: CASSQPLRGPTGELFF. In DNA form, the CDR3 reads TGTGCCAGCAGCCAACCATTGCGGGGGCCCACCGGGGAGCTGTTTTTT.

This clone turned up a few times. The J gene is TRBJ2-5, the V gene TRBV7-8; D gene ambiguous. This CDR3 has 12 residues. Germline CDR1 reads SGHVS; CDR2 reads FQNEAQ. Trimming took 5 bases from V and 2 from J, leaving 6 bases between them. CDR3 region: CASSGPQETQYF. The CDR3, as DNA: TGTGCCAGCAGCGGGCCTCAAGAGACCCAGTACTTC.

The V and J genes are TRBV7-2 and TRBJ2-3, with D perhaps TRBD2 (6 bases). Germline CDR1 reads SGHTA; CDR2 reads FQGNSA. The V end was cut by 3 bases, the J end by 0 bases, with 7 bases between. The CDR3 has 14 residues. The DNA of the CDR3 is TGTGCCAGCAGCTTTAGCGGAAGCACAGATACGCAGTATTTT. Translated, it gives CASSFSGSTDTQYF.

A remark on this clone: At the DNA level, this CDR3 is encoded by other sequences in the same sample as well. The J gene is TRBJ1-1, the V gene TRBV5-1; D possibly corresponds to TRBD1 (5 bases). Per germline, CDR1 SGHRS and CDR2 YFSETQ. V gave up 4 bases and J gave up 0 bases, with 7 bases separating them. This CDR3 is built from 13 residues. The CDR3 DNA is TGCGCCAGCAGCCCACAGGTGAACACTGAAGCTTTCTTT. This sequence encodes CASSPQVNTEAFF. The whole variable domain, filled in from reference TRBV5-1 and TRBJ1-1, reads KAGVTQTPRYLIKTRGQQVTLSCSPISGHRSVSWYQQTPGQGLQFLFEYFSETQRNKGNFPGRFSGRQFSNSRSEMNVSTLELGDSALYLCASSPQVNTEAFFGQGTRLTVV.

As DNA, the CDR3 is TGTGCCACCCAGTTTAAGGGGAATGGCCAGCCCCAGCATTTT. It is translated as CATQFKGNGQPQHF. The V gene is TRBV2, the J gene TRBJ1-5; D might be TRBD1 (5 bases). The CDR3 contains 14 residues. CDR1 is SNHLY, CDR2 FYNNEI, per germline. V was cut by 10 bases and J by 7 bases, with 20 bases left in between.

The chain couples TRBV4-3 to TRBJ1-2; a weak D match, TRBD1 (6 bases). The CDR3 runs to 15 residues. From germline, CDR1 is LGHNA and CDR2 YSLEER. V lost 0 bases, J lost 4 bases, and 12 bases lay in between. This CDR3 reads CASSQDGGSRYGYTF. The CDR3 DNA is TGCGCCAGCAGCCAAGATGGGGGCAGCCGCTATGGCTACACCTTC.

The V call is TRBV4-1, the J call TRBJ2-1, with D possibly matching TRBD1 (6 bases). Germline V gene lookup returns CDR1 MGHRA and CDR2 YSYEKL. CDR3 length equals 14 residues. Trimming removed 4 bases from V and 2 bases from J, with 9 bases in between. The CDR3 protein is CASSRDTAYNEQFF. The CDR3 nucleotides are TGCGCCAGCAGCCGGGACACTGCCTACAATGAGCAGTTCTTC.

CDR3 protein: CASRSGTLDTDTQYF. The CDR3 DNA sequence: TGTGCCAGCAGATCCGGGACACTTGACACAGATACGCAGTATTTT. The V call is TRBV6-6, the J call TRBJ2-3, with a possible D match to TRBD1 (6 bases). This CDR3 has 15 amino acids. The ends were cut back, 6 bases at V and 2 bases at J, with 15 bases in the middle. Germline V CDR1 and CDR2: MNHNY, SVGAGI (reference sequence).

In its sample, this clone was seen once. The chain recombines TRBV28 with TRBJ2-1; weak D call: TRBD1 (5 bases). Germline V lookup: CDR1 MDHEN, CDR2 SYDVKM. The CDR3 has 16 amino acids. V lost 7 bases and J lost 0, with 16 bases in between. CDR3 protein: CASITGGQGSYNEQFF. The DNA for the CDR3 is TGTGCCAGCATCACGGGTGGGCAGGGCTCCTACAATGAGCAGTTCTTC. Full variable domain (outside the CDR3, taken from reference TRBV28 and TRBJ2-1): DVKVTQSSRYLVKRTGEKVFLECVQDMDHENMFWYRQDPGLGLRLIYFSYDVKMKEKGDIPEGYSVSREKKERFSLILESASTNQTSMYLCASITGGQGSYNEQFFGPGTRLTVL.

This clone has just a few counts. The chain uses TRBV5-6 and TRBJ2-7, with 11 bases fitting TRBD2. J gave up 6 bases and V 0 bases, and 5 bases lay outside the gene matches. The CDR3 is 15 residues long. The germline V gene has CDR1 SGHDT and CDR2 YYEEEE. The CDR3, as DNA: TGTGCCAGCAGCTTGGAACTAGCGGGGGCTCGCGAGCAGTACTTC. It specifies CASSLELAGAREQYF.

The V call is TRBV5-4, the J call TRBJ2-7, with 10 bases lining up with TRBD1. Per the germline V gene, CDR1 is SGHNT and CDR2 is YYREEE (reference sequence). The CDR3 is 15 residues long. V lost 4 bases, J lost 5 bases, and 9 bases stayed unmatched. CDR3 residues: CASSLGTGEDHEQYF. CDR3 coding DNA: TGTGCCAGCAGCCTAGGGACAGGGGAGGACCACGAGCAGTACTTC.

This clone was picked up a small number of times. This chain connects TRBV7-2 to TRBJ2-5; a weak D match, TRBD2 (6 bases). The CDR3 totals 15 residues. Germline V gene sequence: CDR1 SGHTA, CDR2 FQGNSA. V lost 5 bases to trimming and J lost 4 bases, with 17 bases between them. CDR3 bases: TGTGCCAGCAGCGGCTGGACTATCCGGGGAGAGACCCAGTACTTC. This encodes CASSGWTIRGETQYF.

V usage is TRBV9 and J usage is TRBJ2-7; D perhaps matches TRBD2 (6 bases). CDR3 length: 14 residues. Trimming cost V 10 bases and J 1 base, with 18 bases left between them. CDR1 SGDLS and CDR2 YYNGEE come from the germline V gene. CDR3 sequence: CALGGLRRSYEQYF. CDR3 DNA sequence: TGTGCCCTCGGGGGACTTCGGAGATCCTACGAGCAGTACTTC.

The gene calls are TRBV6-5 and TRBJ1-2, with 9 bases that match TRBD1. The ends lost 4 bases at V and 8 bases at J; junction bases unmatched: 14. CDR1 and CDR2 (germline): MNHEY, SVGAGI. The CDR3 loop spans 16 amino acids. The CDR3: CASSSGGINRGRGYTF. In DNA form, the CDR3 reads TGTGCCAGCAGTTCAGGAGGAATAAACAGGGGGCGCGGCTACACCTTC.

The V call is TRBV23-1, the J call TRBJ2-3; tentatively, D is TRBD2 (5 bases). TRBV23-1 is treated as an ORF (open reading frame) with a function not yet certain. V was trimmed by 7 bases and J by 6 bases, leaving 14 bases between them. The CDR3 consists of 13 residues. CDR3 loop: CASTPRRLDTQYF. CDR3 sequence (DNA): TGCGCCAGCACCCCCAGGAGGCTGGATACGCAGTATTTT.

This clone was seen more than once but under ten times. The CDR3: CASSLGLQGTGELFF. CDR3 nucleotides: TGTGCCAGCTCACTAGGCCTACAGGGTACCGGGGAGCTGTTTTTT. The genes are TRBV18 and TRBJ2-2; tentatively, D is TRBD1 (6 bases). Germline loops: CDR1 KGHSH, CDR2 LQKENI. V lost 4 bases, J lost 5 bases, and 14 bases lay in between. This CDR3 contains 15 residues.

The V call is TRBV28, the J call TRBJ1-2; 11 bases align to TRBD1. The CDR3 has 14 amino acids. CDR1 is MDHEN, CDR2 SYDVKM, per germline. Trimming at V came to 4 bases and at J to 8 bases, leaving 6 bases not matched to a gene. CDR3 residues: CASSWDRGIEGYTF. CDR3 bases: TGTGCCAGCAGTTGGGACAGGGGGATTGAGGGCTACACCTTC.

The chain couples TRBV7-9 to TRBJ2-7; 9 bases are shared with TRBD2. CDR1 and CDR2 from the germline V gene are SEHNR and FQNEAQ (reference sequence). Unmatched junction bases numbered 6, after V lost 3 bases and J lost 6 bases. This CDR3 has 14 residues. The CDR3 region has the DNA TGTGCCAGCAGCTTTGTTGGACTAGCGCGCGAGCAGTACTTC. It codes for CASSFVGLAREQYF.

The chain has TRBV6-5 and TRBJ1-1, with D perhaps TRBD1 (5 bases). CDR1 and CDR2 from the germline V gene are MNHEY and SVGAGI. Between the trimmed V and J ends, which lost 5 bases and 4 bases, there was a span of 14 bases. This CDR3 region has 14 residues. The CDR3 reads CASSEGGVATEAFF. CDR3 DNA: TGTGCCAGCAGTGAAGGAGGGGTTGCCACTGAAGCTTTCTTT.

V usage is TRBV7-2 and J usage is TRBJ2-7; possibly TRBD2 for D (6 bases). This CDR3 region has 14 residues. Deletions cut 5 bases from V and 0 bases from J, with 11 bases between. The germline gives CDR1 SGHTA, CDR2 FQGNSA. CDR3 coding DNA: TGTGCCAGCAGCCCCGGGACTCACTCCTACGAGCAGTACTTC. It specifies CASSPGTHSYEQYF.

V is TRBV5-1 and J is TRBJ2-7, with TRBD2 as a possible D gene (5 bases). V was clipped by 4 bases and J by 5 bases, with 16 bases between them. CDR1 SGHRS and CDR2 YFSETQ come from the germline V gene. The CDR3 has 14 residues. CDR3 in amino acids: CASSLLRGEHEQYF. The CDR3 nucleotides read TGCGCCAGCAGCCTCCTCCGGGGAGAGCACGAGCAGTACTTC. Together with reference TRBV5-1 and TRBJ2-7, the CDR3 gives the full variable domain: KAGVTQTPRYLIKTRGQQVTLSCSPISGHRSVSWYQQTPGQGLQFLFEYFSETQRNKGNFPGRFSGRQFSNSRSEMNVSTLELGDSALYLCASSLLRGEHEQYFGPGTRLTVT.

Worth noting for this clone: Other DNA sequences in the same sample also yield this CDR3. The V call is TRBV18, the J call TRBJ2-5; D might be TRBD1 (5 bases). The CDR3 has 12 residues. Between the trimmed V and J ends, which lost 3 bases and 4 bases, there was a span of 6 bases. Germline V gene lookup returns CDR1 KGHSH and CDR2 LQKENI. In DNA, the CDR3 is TGTGCCAGCTCACCCCAGGGAGAGACCCAGTACTTC. Translated: CASSPQGETQYF.

CDR3 DNA: TGTGCCAGCAGCCCCCGACAGGGAGAGGGCGAGCAGTACTTC. Its protein product is CASSPRQGEGEQYF. This chain joins TRBV7-2 and TRBJ2-7; TRBD1 matches at 7 bases. The CDR3 loop spans 14 amino acids. Germline V gene lookup returns CDR1 SGHTA and CDR2 FQGNSA. J lost 6 bases, V lost 5 bases, and 10 bases had no gene match.

This chain joins TRBV27 and TRBJ2-5; 9 bases are shared with TRBD1. The J call may be wrong; the DNA end is better matched by TRBJ2-7. The germline V gene has CDR1 MNHEY and CDR2 SMNVEV (reference sequence). The CDR3 runs 14 residues. The CDR3 DNA is TGTGCCAGCAGGACAGGGGGACCCCCCTACGAGCAGTACTTC. Its protein is CASRTGGPPYEQYF.

This clone showed up just a few times. The chain has TRBV7-9 and TRBJ1-3; 9 bases agree with TRBD1. Germline-derived CDR1 and CDR2 are SEHNR and FQNEAQ (reference sequence). The V gene end was trimmed by 5 bases and the J gene end by 1 base; junction bases not matched to a gene: 3. This CDR3 has 15 amino acids. This chain's CDR3 is CASSKQGASGNTIYF. Written as DNA, the CDR3 is TGTGCCAGCAGCAAACAGGGGGCGTCTGGAAACACCATATATTTT.

This clone was seen a few times. The chain is built from TRBV7-8 and TRBJ2-4; D gene ambiguous. Trimming took off 1 base at V and 2 bases at J, with 9 bases between the two ends. Germline V lookup: CDR1 SGHVS, CDR2 FQNEAQ. The CDR3 has 15 amino acids. In DNA form, the CDR3 reads TGTGCCAGCAGCTTAGGGCCCTGGTCCAAAAACATTCAGTACTTC. It translates to CASSLGPWSKNIQYF.